This TCR beta chain was sequenced in a study of a mutant IDH1 vaccine in newly diagnosed glioma. General study points: Top-clonotype changes in peripheral T cells seemed unrelated to pseudoprogression.

Time point meaning: week 5, during vaccination. The vaccine gave 300 ug of a 20-mer mutant IDH1 peptide subcutaneously per dose. The method was immunoSEQ multiplex PCR; TCRdb's version includes in-frame clones alone and lacks a portion of them. The repertoire holds about 75,000 clones, with around 90% as singletons. CDR1 is SGHAT and CDR2 is FQNNGV in the germline V gene. This CDR3 is 16 amino acids long. J lost 3 bases, V lost 3 bases, and 7 bases had no gene match. Regarding this clone: The antigen is not known. This sample includes further DNA sequences coding for the same CDR3.

This receptor was identified in a woman aged 45-65 years with glioma. The sample consisted of PBMCs, taken from a glioma patient whose treatment included an IDH1 peptide vaccine. The chain links TRBV11-2 to TRBJ1-3; 8 bases align to TRBD1. As DNA, the CDR3 is TGTGCCAGCAGCTTCGGACAGGGAGGTGGTGGAAACACCATATATTTT. Amino acid sequence: CASSFGQGGGGNTIYF.